A selection of T cell receptor beta chains follows, all from one sample in a study of cytomegalovirus exposure and HLA in healthy donors. The method was immunoSEQ multiplex PCR; TCRdb's version includes in-frame clones alone and lacks a portion of them. Of around 60,000 clones in the sample, almost 97% are singletons; the top ten hold more than 0.9%. Sequenced: PBMCs. These TCRs come from a woman under 30 in good health and CMV-seronegative. The CDR3 runs from the conserved cysteine through the conserved F or W. D genes are given only for firm matches. The size of a clone is reported for some rows only, either as once, few or many, or as a class for expanded clones.

d_call	v_call	clone_size	j_call	cdr3_nt	cdr3_aa
.	TRBV28	.	TRBJ2-1	TGTGCCAGCAGTTCATCGACTAGATGGCAGTTCTTC	CASSSSTRWQFF
.	TRBV10-3	.	TRBJ2-3	TGTGTTACCCGGGGGGATACGCAGTATTTT	CVTRGDTQYF
TRBD2	TRBV4-3	once	TRBJ2-3	TGCGCCAGCAGCCGGGCGGGGGGGAGGAATAACTGGGATACGCAGTATTTT	CASSRAGGRNNWDTQYF
.	TRBV9	.	TRBJ2-1	TGTGCCAGCAGCGTAGGGCAGGGTCCCTACAATGAGCAGTTCTTC	CASSVGQGPYNEQFF
TRBD1	TRBV7-9	.	TRBJ1-5	TGTGCCAGCACTTGGGTTGGGAGCCGGGACAGGGAAAATCAGCCCCAGCATTTT	CASTWVGSRDRENQPQHF
.	TRBV27	.	TRBJ2-7	TGTGCCAGCAGTTTTGCCGGGGACTCCTACGAGCAGTACTTC	CASSFAGDSYEQYF
TRBD1	TRBV7-9	.	TRBJ2-7	TGTGCCAGCAGGGACAGGGGACCCGACTACGAGCAGTACTTC	CASRDRGPDYEQYF
.	TRBV19	.	TRBJ1-5	TGTGCCAGTAGATGGGGCGGCAATCAGCCCCAGCATTTT	CASRWGGNQPQHF
.	TRBV29-1	.	TRBJ2-3	TGCATCAACCACCTACCACGGGAAAGCACAGATACGCAGTATTTT	CINHLPRESTDTQYF
.	TRBV27	once	TRBJ2-1	TGTGCCAGCGGCCCAGGGCCAAATGAGCAGTTCTTC	CASGPGPNEQFF
.	TRBV4-2	.	TRBJ1-1	TGTGCCAGCAGCCAAACGCTTAACCGGGACAAAATAACGGGGACTGAAGCTTTCTTT	CASSQTLNRDKITGTEAFF
.	TRBV6-5	.	TRBJ2-2	TGTGCCACCAGCGCCGGTCTGCCCGGGGAGCTGTTTTTT	CATSAGLPGELFF
.	TRBV10-3	.	TRBJ2-1	TGTGCCATCAGGCCAGCCGGGTCCTACAATGAGCAGTTCTTC	CAIRPAGSYNEQFF
.	TRBV6-5	.	TRBJ1-5	TGTGCCAGCAGCCTACAACAGGGACAGCCCCAGCATTTT	CASSLQQGQPQHF
.	TRBV7-3	.	TRBJ2-7	TGTGCCAGCAGCTTAGGGGCGGTGGGTTACGAGCAGTACTTC	CASSLGAVGYEQYF
TRBD2	TRBV10-2	.	TRBJ2-2	TGCGCCAGCAGTGAGGCCCTTCGGGCGGGGGGGCCCCTGTGGACCGGGGAGCTGTTTTTT	CASSEALRAGGPLWTGELFF
TRBD1	TRBV28	.	TRBJ2-1	TGTGCCAGCAGCCCAGGGCGGAGGGGACAGGTTTTCGGGGATGAGCAGTTCTTC	CASSPGRRGQVFGDEQFF
.	TRBV18	.	TRBJ1-4	TGTGCCAGCTCACCGAGCGGGACTAATGAAAAACTGTTTTTT	CASSPSGTNEKLFF
TRBD2	TRBV11-1	once	TRBJ2-1	TGTGCCAGCAGCTTAGTGTTCCAGACTAGCGGGGGACCCTACAATGAGCAGTTCTTC	CASSLVFQTSGGPYNEQFF
TRBD2	TRBV18	once	TRBJ2-3	TGTGCCAGCTCACCCACTAGCGGGGGGCCCTCGGCCACAGATACGCAGTATTTT	CASSPTSGGPSATDTQYF
.	TRBV9	.	TRBJ1-2	TGTGCCAGCAGCGTGGAGGGCTACTATGGCTACACCTTC	CASSVEGYYGYTF
TRBD2	TRBV4-2	.	TRBJ2-7	TGTGCCAGCAGCCAGCAACTAGCGGGATCGCTCTCCGAGCAGTACTTC	CASSQQLAGSLSEQYF
.	TRBV6-4	.	TRBJ1-2	TGTGCCAGCAGTGAAGATTCCGGGGGATGGGGGGGCTACACCTTC	CASSEDSGGWGGYTF
.	TRBV12-5	.	TRBJ1-1	TGTGCTAGTGGGCTGGAGGAGAACACTGAAGCTTTCTTT	CASGLEENTEAFF
.	TRBV6-6	.	TRBJ1-2	TGTGCCAGCAGCCGAACCGGGACACCGAGCGTGTATGGCTACACCTTC	CASSRTGTPSVYGYTF
.	TRBV9	.	TRBJ2-2	TGTGCCAGCAGCGTAGCGGGGGGCGCCCACGCGAACACCGGGGAGCTGTTTTTT	CASSVAGGAHANTGELFF
TRBD2	TRBV30	.	TRBJ2-1	TGTGCCTGGAGGACTAGCGGCGACAATGAGCAGTTCTTC	CAWRTSGDNEQFF
TRBD1	TRBV18	.	TRBJ2-7	TGTGCCAGCTCACCGGGACAGACCTACGAGCAGTACTTC	CASSPGQTYEQYF
.	TRBV5-5	.	TRBJ2-4	TGTGCCAGCAGCTTGGGATGGCTAGCCAAAAACATTCAGTACTTC	CASSLGWLAKNIQYF
.	TRBV19	.	TRBJ2-1	TGTGCCAGTAGTAGACCACTAGGCAGCTCCTACAATGAGCAGTTCTTC	CASSRPLGSSYNEQFF
TRBD2	TRBV18	.	TRBJ2-2	TGTGCCAGCTCACCACGGGAGGGTTTGGAAACCGGGGAGCTGTTTTTT	CASSPREGLETGELFF
.	TRBV6-1	.	TRBJ2-1	TGTGCCTGCGAGGGCGCCCAATACAATGAGCAGTTCTTC	CACEGAQYNEQFF
TRBD2	TRBV9	.	TRBJ2-2	TGTGCCAGCAGCTGGGGACTAGCCGGAATCACCGGGGAGCTGTTTTTT	CASSWGLAGITGELFF
TRBD2	TRBV4-2	.	TRBJ2-7	TGTGCCAGCAGCCAAGTAGGCGGGAGAACGGGCGAGCAGTACTTC	CASSQVGGRTGEQYF
TRBD1	TRBV6-6	.	TRBJ1-1	TGTGCCAGCAGTACTCAACAGGGGGTCACTGAAGCTTTCTTT	CASSTQQGVTEAFF
.	TRBV28	.	TRBJ2-7	TGTGCCAGCAGCACTAGACACCTCGAGCAGTACTTC	CASSTRHLEQYF
TRBD2	TRBV27	.	TRBJ2-2	TGTGCCAGCAGTTTCGGGCTAGCGGAGAGAGCCACCGGGGAGCTGTTTTTT	CASSFGLAERATGELFF